The next 3 T cell receptor beta chains were all read from a single sample in a study of cytomegalovirus exposure and HLA in healthy donors. Method: immunoSEQ multiplex PCR; TCRdb's copy keeps in-frame clones and lacks some. Of some 340,000 clones listed, around 90% are singletons. Sequences were obtained from PBMCs. These receptors all come from a woman aged 25 to 39 in good health and CMV-seropositive.

The count of this clone is one. The V and J genes are TRBV29-1 and TRBJ2-7; 8 positions agree with TRBD1. There are 14 residues in the CDR3. The germline V gene has CDR1 SQVTM and CDR2 ANQGSEA. Trimming took 5 bases from V and 0 from J; bases not matched to a gene: 6. The CDR3 nucleotides read TGCAGCGTTAGGACAGGGCAGGGCTCCTACGAGCAGTACTTC. It is translated as CSVRTGQGSYEQYF.

V gene TRBV5-1 combines with J gene TRBJ2-3; 11 positions agree with TRBD2. This CDR3 contains 16 residues. V lost 3 bases and J lost 1; bases outside the gene matches: 4. Germline V gene lookup returns CDR1 SGHRS and CDR2 YFSETQ. CDR3 nucleotide sequence: TGCGCCAGCAGCTCCCAACTAGCGGGGGGCACAGATACGCAGTATTTT. Its protein product is CASSSQLAGGTDTQYF.

The V call is TRBV2, the J call TRBJ1-2; weak D call: TRBD1 (5 bases). V gave up 6 bases and J gave up 8 bases, with 28 bases separating them. CDR1 SNHLY and CDR2 FYNNEI come from the germline V gene. There are 17 residues in the CDR3. DNA of the CDR3: TGTGCCAGCAGAGAGACGGGACGGGAGGTAGACCGATGGGGCTACACCTTC. This sequence encodes CASRETGREVDRWGYTF.